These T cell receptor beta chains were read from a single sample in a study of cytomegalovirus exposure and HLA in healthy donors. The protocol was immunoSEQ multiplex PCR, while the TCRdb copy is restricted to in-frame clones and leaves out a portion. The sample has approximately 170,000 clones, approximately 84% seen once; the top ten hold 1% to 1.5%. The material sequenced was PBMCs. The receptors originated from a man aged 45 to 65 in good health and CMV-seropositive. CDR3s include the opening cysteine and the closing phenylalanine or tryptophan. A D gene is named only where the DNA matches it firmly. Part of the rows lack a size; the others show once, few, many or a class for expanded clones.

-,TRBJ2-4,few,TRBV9,TGTGCCAGCAGCGTAGGGGGCAGGCACATCGAGGGGGAAAACATTCAGTACTTC,CASSVGGRHIEGENIQYF
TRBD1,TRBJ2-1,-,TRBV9,TGTGCCAGCAGTCCCGACGAGACAGGGGATGGCGATGAGCAGTTCTTC,CASSPDETGDGDEQFF
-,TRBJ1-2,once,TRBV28,TGTGCCAGCAGAACCTCGGGGAACGGCTACACCTTC,CASRTSGNGYTF
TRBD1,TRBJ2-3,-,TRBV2,TGTGCCAGCAGTGTCTCCCGACAGGGAACAGATACGCAGTATTTT,CASSVSRQGTDTQYF
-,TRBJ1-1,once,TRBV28,TGTGCCAGCAGTTCGGGGGGAGGGGGGTGGACTGAAGCTTTCTTT,CASSSGGGGWTEAFF
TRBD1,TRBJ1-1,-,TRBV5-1,TGCGCCAGCAGCCGGGACAGGTCGCACAACACTGAAGCTTTCTTT,CASSRDRSHNTEAFF
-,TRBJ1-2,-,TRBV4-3,TGCGCCAGCAGCCAAGATTTCGGTAACTATGGCTACACCTTC,CASSQDFGNYGYTF
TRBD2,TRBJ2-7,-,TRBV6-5,TGTGCCAGCAGTCGAGACCTAGCGGGTACCTACGAGCAGTACTTC,CASSRDLAGTYEQYF
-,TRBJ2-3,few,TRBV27,TGTGCCAGCAGTTTATTGGGCGTCCCCGGTCGTAGCACAGATACGCAGTATTTT,CASSLLGVPGRSTDTQYF
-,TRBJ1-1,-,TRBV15,TGTGCCACCAGTCTTTATCTGAACACTGAAGCTTTCTTT,CATSLYLNTEAFF
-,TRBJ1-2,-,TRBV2,TGTGCCAGCACCACAGGGCCGGGCTATGGCTACACCTTC,CASTTGPGYGYTF
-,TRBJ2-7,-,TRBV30,TGTGCCTGGAGACCGGGACACGGGACCTACGAGCAGTACTTC,CAWRPGHGTYEQYF
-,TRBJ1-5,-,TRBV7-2,TGTGCCAGCAGCTTAGAAGGAGTCCAGCCCCAGCATTTT,CASSLEGVQPQHF
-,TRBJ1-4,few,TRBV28,TGTGCCAGCAGTCCCCCCCCGCAGCGAAATGAAAAACTGTTTTTT,CASSPPPQRNEKLFF
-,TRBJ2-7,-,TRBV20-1,TGCAGTGCAATGACGCAGGGGGAGCAGTACTTC,CSAMTQGEQYF
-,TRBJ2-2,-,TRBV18,TGTGCCAGCTCACCACCGTCCAGGGCGAACACCGGGGAGCTGTTTTTT,CASSPPSRANTGELFF
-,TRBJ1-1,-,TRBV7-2,TGTGCCAGCAGTCCACAGGCGGGAGACACTGAAGCTTTCTTT,CASSPQAGDTEAFF
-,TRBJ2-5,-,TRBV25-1,TGTGCCAGCAGTGAATATATCTCCCAGGGGCCGCAAGAGACCCAGTACTTC,CASSEYISQGPQETQYF
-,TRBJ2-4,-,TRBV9,TGTGCCAGCAGCGTCGGAGGTGGTTTAGCCAAAAACATTCAGTACTTC,CASSVGGGLAKNIQYF
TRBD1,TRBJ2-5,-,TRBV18,TGTGCCAGCTCACCGGGACAGGGTTTCGAGACCCAGTACTTC,CASSPGQGFETQYF
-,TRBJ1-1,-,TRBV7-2,TGTGCCAGCAGCTTAGGATTCGGGGGGAGAGCTTTCTTT,CASSLGFGGRAFF